A single sample is the source of the 20 T cell receptor beta chains below, sequenced in a study of blood T cell repertoires in COVID-19 (dated by TCRdb to the early 2020s). The method was the immunoSEQ multiplex PCR assay. Entries here come from immuneACCESS through TCRdb and include only in-frame sequences with V and J called. Some clones fail to appear in such tables; in the studies checked, an unresolved V gene covers under half of the shortfall, and the cause of the remainder is unknown. The sample data list tens of thousands of clones, and around 96% of these were observed just once. The ten largest make up 3.5% to 5% of the sample. What was sequenced was peripheral blood. Source of these receptors: a human donor with active COVID-19. The donor label of this sample is uncertain.

This chain uses TRBV6-5 with TRBJ1-1; the D gene is possibly TRBD1 (6 bases). V was clipped by 3 bases and J by 8 bases, with 13 bases between them. CDR1 is MNHEY and CDR2 is SVGAGI in the germline V gene. The CDR3 is made up of 13 amino acids. The CDR3 bases are TGTGCCAGCAGTTATAGGGGGATGAGCGAAGCTTTCTTT. It yields the protein CASSYRGMSEAFF.

The V and J genes are TRBV28 and TRBJ1-6; a weak D match, TRBD1 (5 bases). The germline V gene encodes CDR1 MDHEN and CDR2 SYDVKM. The CDR3 has 13 residues. V was cut by 7 bases and J by 6 bases, with 10 bases left in between. CDR3 in amino acids: CASKTGGNSPLHF. CDR3 sequence (DNA): TGTGCCAGCAAAACAGGTGGTAATTCACCCCTCCACTTT.

This rearrangement joins TRBV29-1 to TRBJ1-4; 8 nucleotides agree with TRBD1. The CDR3 consists of 14 residues. Germline loops: CDR1 SQVTM, CDR2 ANQGSEA. Trimming took 4 bases from V and 5 from J; bases not matched to a gene: 6. The CDR3 loop reads CSVAYRGVNEKLFF. Here the CDR3 DNA reads TGCAGCGTTGCCTACAGGGGGGTCAATGAAAAACTGTTTTTT.

This clone has more than one count but fewer than ten. The gene calls are TRBV11-3 and TRBJ1-6; D not resolved. Germline values: CDR1 SGHNT, CDR2 YENEEA. The CDR3 runs to 13 residues. Trimming took 3 bases from V and 12 from J, leaving 12 bases between them. The CDR3 DNA sequence: TGTGCCAGCAGCTTCACACGGCGGGAACCCCTCCACTTT. It is translated as CASSFTRREPLHF.

The chain links TRBV28 to TRBJ1-2; unclear D gene. With 1 base removed from V and 2 bases from J, the gap between germline ends came to 8 bases. This CDR3 contains 14 residues. Germline V gene data show CDR1 as MDHEN and CDR2 as SYDVKM. The CDR3 is CASSLSGENYGYTF. The DNA for the CDR3 is TGTGCCAGCAGTTTATCCGGGGAAAACTATGGCTACACCTTC.

This chain links TRBV5-1 with TRBJ2-5; the match to TRBD2 covers 7 bases. V gave up 0 bases and J gave up 6 bases; unmatched junction bases: 8. The CDR3 contains 15 residues. Germline V lookup: CDR1 SGHRS, CDR2 YFSETQ. For the CDR3, the DNA is TGCGCCAGCAGCTTGGCCATGGGGGGAGGGAAGACCCAGTACTTC. Protein sequence: CASSLAMGGGKTQYF.

This CDR3 is CASSVGQGPNTGELFF. The CDR3 DNA is TGTGCCAGCAGCGTGGGACAGGGCCCGAACACCGGGGAGCTGTTTTTT. The chain recombines TRBV9 with TRBJ2-2, with 9 bases aligning to TRBD1. This CDR3 has 16 residues. Germline lookup yields CDR1 SGDLS and CDR2 YYNGEE. J was trimmed by 0 bases and V by 2 bases; bases with no gene match: 2.

This clone was recorded once. The gene calls are TRBV7-6 and TRBJ2-3; D perhaps matches TRBD1 (5 bases). Germline V lookup: CDR1 SGHVS, CDR2 FNYEAQ. The CDR3 is 14 amino acids. The ends were cut back, 5 bases at V and 2 bases at J, with 11 bases in the middle. The CDR3 loop is CASSLTGYTDTQYF. The CDR3 DNA is TGTGCCAGCAGCCTTACAGGATACACAGATACGCAGTATTTT.

The chain is built from TRBV3-1 (or the pseudogene TRBV3-2) and TRBJ2-2, with a tentative D call TRBD2 (6 bases). CDR1 is LGHDT, CDR2 YNNKEL, per germline (reference sequence). This CDR3 is built from 13 residues. Between the trimmed V and J ends, which lost 5 bases and 5 bases, there was a span of 9 bases. CDR3 loop: CASSESGTGELFF. In nucleotides, the CDR3 is TGTGCCAGCAGCGAGAGCGGGACCGGGGAGCTGTTTTTT.

The chain is built from TRBV14 and TRBJ1-4, with no clear D. Trimming removed 0 bases at V and 7 bases at J, with 12 bases between. The length of the CDR3 is 15 residues. Germline assignment: CDR1 SGHDN and CDR2 FVKESK. The CDR3 coding sequence is TGTGCCAGCAGCCAAGATCGGCCAGCGGGTGAAAAACTGTTTTTT. Amino acid sequence: CASSQDRPAGEKLFF.

The chain joins TRBV28 to TRBJ2-5, with 7 bases fitting TRBD2. With 5 bases clipped from V and 1 base from J, the junction kept 10 bases outside the gene matches. The CDR3 is 16 residues long. Germline loops: CDR1 MDHEN, CDR2 SYDVKM. The DNA of the CDR3 is TGTGCCAGCAGTCACCCTCGGGGAGGGGCCCAAGAGACCCAGTACTTC. Translating it yields CASSHPRGGAQETQYF. Based on the CDR3 plus reference TRBV28 and TRBJ2-5, the full variable domain is DVKVTQSSRYLVKRTGEKVFLECVQDMDHENMFWYRQDPGLGLRLIYFSYDVKMKEKGDIPEGYSVSREKKERFSLILESASTNQTSMYLCASSHPRGGAQETQYFGPGTRLLVL.

The CDR3 region is CASSSGTSGYEQYF. Written as DNA, the CDR3 is TGTGCCAGCAGCTCCGGGACTAGCGGTTACGAGCAGTACTTC. This chain connects TRBV27 to TRBJ2-7; 11 positions agree with TRBD2. The J segment lost 4 bases and the V segment lost 6 bases, leaving 5 bases of the junction unmatched. The CDR3 runs 14 residues. Looked up from germline, CDR1 is MNHEY and CDR2 is SMNVEV (reference sequence).

The chain couples TRBV25-1 to TRBJ2-5; 11 nucleotides agree with TRBD2. The CDR3 has 15 amino acids. Germline CDR1 reads MGHDK; CDR2 reads SYGVNS. V lost 3 bases to trimming and J lost 2 bases; unmatched junction nucleotides: 2. CDR3 sequence (DNA): TGTGCCAGCAGTGATAGCGGGAGGGTTCAAGAGACCCAGTACTTC. This gives the protein CASSDSGRVQETQYF.

The chain uses TRBV28 and TRBJ1-1; tentatively, D is TRBD1 (5 bases). V lost 4 bases, J lost 12 bases, and 18 bases lay in between. The CDR3 loop spans 13 amino acids. Germline V CDR1 and CDR2: MDHEN, SYDVKM. The CDR3 coding sequence is TGTGCCAGCAGTTCCCCGACAGTTCAAGAGCCTTTCTTT. This sequence encodes CASSSPTVQEPFF.

The chain joins TRBV6-6 to TRBJ1-4; D gene uncertain. Germline V gene data show CDR1 as MNHNY and CDR2 as SVGAGI (reference sequence). V gave up 2 bases and J gave up 2 bases, with 6 bases separating them. The CDR3 contains 14 residues. CDR3 nucleotides: TGTGCCAGCAGTTACGGGCAGACTAATGAAAAACTGTTTTTT. Translating it yields CASSYGQTNEKLFF.

The CDR3 DNA reads TGTGCCACAATCCGAGGGGGCTCACTTGAATACAATGAGCAGTTCTTC. It is translated as CATIRGGSLEYNEQFF. This chain links TRBV6-6 with TRBJ2-1; 7 nucleotides line up with TRBD1. The CDR3 length is 16 residues. CDR1 is MNHNY and CDR2 is SVGAGI in the germline V gene (reference sequence). V lost 10 bases and J lost 4; bases outside the gene matches: 16.

The V call is TRBV7-2, the J call TRBJ2-7; the D is unclear. The CDR3 totals 12 residues. Trimming left V 5 bases short and J 0 bases short, with 5 bases between. CDR1 and CDR2 from the germline V gene are SGHTA and FQGNSA. The CDR3 spells CASSLSSYEQYF. The CDR3 DNA reads as TGTGCCAGCAGCCTCAGCTCCTACGAGCAGTACTTC.

This chain connects TRBV12-5 to TRBJ2-2, with a possible D match to TRBD1 (6 bases). This CDR3 region has 16 residues. Looked up from germline, CDR1 is LGHNT and CDR2 is FRNRAP. Trimming took 0 bases from V and 5 from J, leaving 13 bases between them. CDR3 region: CASGLVGRGETGELFF. CDR3 sequence (DNA): TGTGCTAGTGGTTTGGTAGGCAGGGGCGAAACCGGGGAGCTGTTTTTT.

V is TRBV4-1 and J is TRBJ2-3, with D possibly TRBD2 on 5 matching bases. From germline, CDR1 is MGHRA and CDR2 YSYEKL. CDR3 size: 13 residues. Between the trimmed V and J ends, which lost 4 bases and 3 bases, there was a span of 8 bases. DNA for the CDR3: TGCGCCAGCAGCCCTAGCCCGACAGATACGCAGTATTTT. This codes for CASSPSPTDTQYF.

This chain uses TRBV14 with TRBJ2-7, with TRBD1 identical over 8 bases. Trimming removed 1 base from V and 5 bases from J; junction bases left unmatched: 7. CDR3 length: 15 amino acids. Germline V gene lookup returns CDR1 SGHDN and CDR2 FVKESK. CDR3 residues: CASSQVRDRRDEQYF. DNA for the CDR3: TGTGCCAGCAGCCAAGTGAGGGACAGGCGGGACGAGCAGTACTTC.